This T cell receptor beta chain is drawn from a study of memory CD4+ T cells and cytomegalovirus serostatus. The CDR3 covers 15 residues. The germline V and J ends were trimmed by 5 bases and 0 bases, with 14 bases remaining between them. Germline V gives CDR1 SGHTA, CDR2 FQGNSA. The sort gate was single viable CD3+CD4+CD8-CD45RO+ cells for memory CD4+ T cells. Clones were read by immunoSEQ multiplex PCR, and TCRdb kept only the in-frame ones, dropping some. The profile shows tens of thousands of clones, approximately 77% of them singletons. This clone has more than one count but fewer than ten. The clonotype comes from an adult in good health and CMV-seronegative. Some clones in this sample may be carry-over from other donors' samples. The chain uses TRBV7-2 and TRBJ2-7, with D possibly matching TRBD2 (6 bases). Sequencing used memory CD4+ T cells from blood. The DNA of the CDR3 is TGTGCCAGCAGCCGAGGGGCGGACTACTCCTACGAGCAGTACTTC. Amino acid sequence: CASSRGADYSYEQYF.